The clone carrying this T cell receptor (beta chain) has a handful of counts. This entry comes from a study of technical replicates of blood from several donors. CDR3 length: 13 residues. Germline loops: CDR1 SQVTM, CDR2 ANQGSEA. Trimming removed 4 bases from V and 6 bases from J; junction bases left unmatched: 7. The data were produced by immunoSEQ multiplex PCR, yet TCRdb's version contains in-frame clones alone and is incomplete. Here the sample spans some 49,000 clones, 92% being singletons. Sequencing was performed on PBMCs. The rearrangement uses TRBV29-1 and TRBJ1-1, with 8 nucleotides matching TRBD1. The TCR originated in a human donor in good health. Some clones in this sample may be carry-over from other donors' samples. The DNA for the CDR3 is TGCAGCGTTGGGGCAGGGGGCGGTTCTGAAGCTTTCTTT. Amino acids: CSVGAGGGSEAFF.